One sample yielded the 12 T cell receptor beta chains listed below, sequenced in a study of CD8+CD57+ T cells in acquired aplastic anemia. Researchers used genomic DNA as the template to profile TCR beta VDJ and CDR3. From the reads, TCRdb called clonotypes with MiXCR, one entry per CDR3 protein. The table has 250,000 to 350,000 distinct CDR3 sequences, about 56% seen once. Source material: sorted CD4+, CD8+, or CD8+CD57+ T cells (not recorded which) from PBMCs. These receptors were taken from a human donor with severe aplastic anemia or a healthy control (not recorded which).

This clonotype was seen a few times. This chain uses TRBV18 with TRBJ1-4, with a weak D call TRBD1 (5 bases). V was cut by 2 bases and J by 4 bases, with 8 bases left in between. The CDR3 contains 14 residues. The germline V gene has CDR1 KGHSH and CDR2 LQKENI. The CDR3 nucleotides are TGTGCCAGCTCACCAGGGGCAGATAATGAAAAACTGTTTTTT. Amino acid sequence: CASSPGADNEKLFF.

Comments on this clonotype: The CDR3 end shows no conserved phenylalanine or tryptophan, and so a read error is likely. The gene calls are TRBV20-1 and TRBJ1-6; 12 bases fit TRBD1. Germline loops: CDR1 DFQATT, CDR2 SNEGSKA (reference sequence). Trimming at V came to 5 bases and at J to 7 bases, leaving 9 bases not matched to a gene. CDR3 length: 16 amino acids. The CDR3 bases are TGCAGTGCTGGGCGGGGACAGGGGGCCAAGAATTCACCCCTCCACTCT. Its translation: CSAGRGQGAKNSPLHS.

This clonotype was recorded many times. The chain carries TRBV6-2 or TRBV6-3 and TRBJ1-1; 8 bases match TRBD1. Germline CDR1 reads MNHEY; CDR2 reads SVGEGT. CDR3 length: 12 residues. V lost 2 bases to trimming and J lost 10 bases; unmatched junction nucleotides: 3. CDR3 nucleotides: TGTGCCAGCAGTTACCGGACAGGGTCAGCTTTCTTT. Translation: CASSYRTGSAFF.

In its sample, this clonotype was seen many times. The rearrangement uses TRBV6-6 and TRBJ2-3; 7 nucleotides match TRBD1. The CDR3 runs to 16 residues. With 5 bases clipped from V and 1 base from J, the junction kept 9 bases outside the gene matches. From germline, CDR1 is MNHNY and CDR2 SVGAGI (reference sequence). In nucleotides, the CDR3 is TGTGCCAGCAGTCTCTCTGAAGGGGGCGGCACAGATACGCAGTATTTT. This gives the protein CASSLSEGGGTDTQYF.

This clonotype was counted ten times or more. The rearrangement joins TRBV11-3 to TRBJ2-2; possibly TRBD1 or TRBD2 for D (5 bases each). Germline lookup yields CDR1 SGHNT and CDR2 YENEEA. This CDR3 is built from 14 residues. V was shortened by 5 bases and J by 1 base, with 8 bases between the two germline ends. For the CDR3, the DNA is TGTGCCAGCAGCCCGGGACGGAACACCGGGGAGCTGTTTTTT. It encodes CASSPGRNTGELFF.

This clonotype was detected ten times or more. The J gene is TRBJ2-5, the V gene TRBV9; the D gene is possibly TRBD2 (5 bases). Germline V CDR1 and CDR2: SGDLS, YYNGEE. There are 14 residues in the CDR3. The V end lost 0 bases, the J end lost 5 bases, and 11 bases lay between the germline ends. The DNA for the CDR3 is TGTGCCAGCAGCGTAGCTGGGGTAGCGGAGACCCAGTACTTC. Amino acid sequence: CASSVAGVAETQYF.

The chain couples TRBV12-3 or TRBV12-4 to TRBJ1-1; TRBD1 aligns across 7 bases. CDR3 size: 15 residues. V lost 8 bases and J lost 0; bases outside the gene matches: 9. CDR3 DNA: TGTGCCAGCCATCGAGGGGGCGGAATGAACACTGAAGCTTTCTTT. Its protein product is CASHRGGGMNTEAFF.

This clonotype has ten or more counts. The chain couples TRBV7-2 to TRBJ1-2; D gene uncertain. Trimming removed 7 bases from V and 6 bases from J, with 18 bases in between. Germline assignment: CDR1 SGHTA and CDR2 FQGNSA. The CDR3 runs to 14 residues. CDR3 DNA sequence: TGTGCCAGCACCCCCCGGAACGGGGTAGATGGCTACACCTTC. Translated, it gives CASTPRNGVDGYTF.

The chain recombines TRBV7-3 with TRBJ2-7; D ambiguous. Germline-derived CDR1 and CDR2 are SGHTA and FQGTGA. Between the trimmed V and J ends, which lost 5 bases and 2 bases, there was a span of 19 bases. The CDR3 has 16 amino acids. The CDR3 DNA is TGTGCCAGCAGCGAAGAGGCCGTGGGCCAGGCCTACGAGCAGTACTTC. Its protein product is CASSEEAVGQAYEQYF.

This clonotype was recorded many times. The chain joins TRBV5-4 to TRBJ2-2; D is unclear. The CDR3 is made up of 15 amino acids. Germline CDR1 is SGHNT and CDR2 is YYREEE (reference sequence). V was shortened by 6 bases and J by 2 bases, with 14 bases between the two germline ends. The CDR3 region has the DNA TGTGCCAGCACCTCCGGGCCAAGAAACACCGGGGAGCTGTTTTTT. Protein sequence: CASTSGPRNTGELFF.

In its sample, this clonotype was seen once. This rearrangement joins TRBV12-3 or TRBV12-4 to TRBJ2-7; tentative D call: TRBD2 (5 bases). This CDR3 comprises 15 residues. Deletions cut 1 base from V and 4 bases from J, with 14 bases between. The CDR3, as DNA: TGTGCCAGCAGTTTAGTGAGGGAGTTGAGGTACGAGCAGTACTTC. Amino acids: CASSLVRELRYEQYF.

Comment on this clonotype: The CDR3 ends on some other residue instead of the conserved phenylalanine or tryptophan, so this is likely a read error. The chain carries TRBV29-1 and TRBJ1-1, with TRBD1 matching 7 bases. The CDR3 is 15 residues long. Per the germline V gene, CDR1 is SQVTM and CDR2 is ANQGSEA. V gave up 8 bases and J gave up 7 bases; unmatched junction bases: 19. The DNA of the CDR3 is TGCAGCTCTTGCGGGCAGGGGGGAAAGGAACGTGAAGCTTTCTCT. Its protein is CSSCGQGGKEREAFS.